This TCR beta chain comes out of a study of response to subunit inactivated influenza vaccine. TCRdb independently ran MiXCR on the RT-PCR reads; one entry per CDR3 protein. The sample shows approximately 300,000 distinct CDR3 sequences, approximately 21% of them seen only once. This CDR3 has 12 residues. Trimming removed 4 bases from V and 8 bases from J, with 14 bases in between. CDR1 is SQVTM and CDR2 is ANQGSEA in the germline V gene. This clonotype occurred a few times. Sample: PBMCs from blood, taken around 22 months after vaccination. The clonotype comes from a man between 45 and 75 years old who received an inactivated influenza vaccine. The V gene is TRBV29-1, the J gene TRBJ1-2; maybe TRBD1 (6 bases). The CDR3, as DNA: TGCAGCGTTGGACAGGTCGATCAAGGCTACACCTTC. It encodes CSVGQVDQGYTF. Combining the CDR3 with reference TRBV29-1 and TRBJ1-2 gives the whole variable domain SAVISQKPSRDICQRGTSLTIQCQVDSQVTMMFWYRQQPGQSLTLIATANQGSEATYESGFVIDKFPISRPNLTFSTLTVSNMSPEDSSIYLCSVGQVDQGYTFGSGTRLTVV.